The 10 T cell receptor beta chains given below trace back to one sample, sequenced in a study of T cell repertoires in cytomegalovirus infection. These TCRs are of unknown antigen specificity. Using its own MiXCR run on the reads, TCRdb lists one record per CDR3 protein. The sample records around 900,000 distinct CDR3 sequences, 25% to 40% being singletons. The source material was cultured CD8+ T cells from PBMCs, sampled from culture after CMV antigen stimulation. These TCRs come from a human donor in good health (CMV status not recorded). Some clones in this sample may be carry-over from other donors' samples.

This clonotype was detected a few times. This rearrangement joins TRBV7-2 to TRBJ2-7, with D perhaps TRBD2 (6 bases). The CDR3 is made up of 15 amino acids. Germline V gives CDR1 SGHTA, CDR2 FQGNSA. The V end was cut by 5 bases, the J end by 0 bases, with 14 bases between. This CDR3 reads CASSHRRGLSYEQYF. The CDR3 DNA reads TGTGCCAGCAGCCATCGGCGGGGTCTCTCCTACGAGCAGTACTTC.

The chain joins TRBV6-8 to TRBJ1-5; TRBD1 matches 8 bases. Germline V CDR1 and CDR2: MNHGY, SAAAGT. V shed 9 bases, J shed 5 bases, and the junction held 9 bases outside the gene matches. The CDR3 is made up of 14 amino acids. The CDR3 is CASSHDRGDQPQHF. The CDR3 nucleotides read TGTGCCAGTAGCCATGACAGGGGAGATCAGCCCCAGCATTTT.

The rearrangement joins TRBV19 to TRBJ1-1; the match to TRBD1 covers 8 bases. The germline V gene has CDR1 LNHDA and CDR2 SQIVND (reference sequence). The V and J ends lost 5 bases and 7 bases, in that order; junction bases with no gene match: 9. The CDR3 runs 14 residues. The chain's CDR3 is CASSFGTGKSEAFF. In nucleotides, the CDR3 is TGTGCCAGTAGTTTTGGGACAGGTAAAAGTGAAGCTTTCTTT.

The genes are TRBV7-9 and TRBJ2-1; TRBD2 aligns across 12 bases. The V gene's germline CDR1 is SEHNR and CDR2 FQNEAQ (reference sequence). The CDR3 consists of 16 residues. The trim removed 3 bases at V and 8 bases at J, leaving 8 bases unmatched. The DNA of the CDR3 is TGTGCCAGCAGCTTCCCGACTAGCGGGGGAGAGGATGAGCAGTTCTTC. As protein: CASSFPTSGGEDEQFF.

There are a few counts of this clonotype. This chain uses TRBV3-1 with TRBJ1-5, with D perhaps TRBD1 (5 bases). The germline V gene encodes CDR1 LGHDT and CDR2 YNNKEL (reference sequence). V was shortened by 0 bases and J by 2 bases, with 11 bases between the two germline ends. The CDR3 covers 16 residues. This chain's CDR3 is CASSQEWGKGNQPQHF. CDR3 nucleotide sequence: TGTGCCAGCAGCCAAGAATGGGGGAAGGGCAATCAGCCCCAGCATTTT.

The chain has TRBV28 and TRBJ2-1; 8 positions agree with TRBD2. Trimming removed 5 bases from V and 2 bases from J; junction bases left unmatched: 8. The CDR3 totals 16 residues. Germline-derived CDR1 and CDR2 are MDHEN and SYDVKM. Here the CDR3 reads CASSPPGSGAYNEQFF. CDR3 sequence (DNA): TGTGCCAGCAGTCCGCCGGGTAGCGGGGCCTACAATGAGCAGTTCTTC.

To note about this clonotype: Since a much larger clone is just one base distant, this may be a read error. The J gene is TRBJ2-3, the V gene TRBV7-2, with 11 nucleotides matching TRBD2. The CDR3 consists of 16 residues. CDR1 and CDR2 (germline): SGHTA, FQGNSA. CDR3 loop: CVSSLGTSGFTDTQYF. The CDR3 nucleotides are TGTGTCAGCAGCCTGGGGACTAGCGGATTCACAGATACGCAGTATTTT.

The chain uses TRBV6-6 and TRBJ2-5; D is unresolved. Germline values: CDR1 MNHNY, CDR2 SVGAGI (reference sequence). Trimming shortened V by 3 bases and J by 5 bases, and 19 bases separated the two germline ends. The CDR3 has 16 amino acids. CDR3 bases: TGTGCCAGCAGTTATTTTGAGGCCCAGAGATCGGAGACCCAGTACTTC. Translated, it gives CASSYFEAQRSETQYF.

The J gene is TRBJ2-1, the V gene TRBV13, with TRBD2 matching 11 bases. This CDR3 contains 15 residues. Germline V gene lookup returns CDR1 PRHDT and CDR2 FYEKMQ (reference sequence). The V segment lost 5 bases and the J segment 6 bases; nucleotides outside the gene matches: 6. The CDR3 reads CASSRVGLAVNEQFF. CDR3 bases: TGTGCCAGCAGCCGCGTGGGACTAGCGGTCAATGAGCAGTTCTTC.

This chain's CDR3 is CASSNREADTQYF. The CDR3 nucleotides are TGTGCCAGCAGTAACAGGGAGGCAGATACGCAGTATTTT. This chain uses TRBV2 with TRBJ2-3; D is perhaps TRBD1 or TRBD2 (6 bases each). This CDR3 region has 13 residues. V was cut by 5 bases and J by 4 bases, with 10 bases left in between. Germline CDR1 is SNHLY and CDR2 is FYNNEI. Supplemented by reference TRBV2 and TRBJ2-3, the full variable domain reads EPEVTQTPSHQVTQMGQEVILRCVPISNHLYFYWYRQILGQKVEFLVSFYNNEISEKSEIFDDQFSVERPDGSNFTLKIRSTKLEDSAMYFCASSNREADTQYFGPGTRLTVL.